The 10 T cell receptor beta chains in this list originate from one sample, sequenced in a study of Ad26.COV2.S vaccination and SARS-CoV-2 variants. Documented treatment: roughly 20 received Ad26.COV2.S at low or high dose, single or two shots; roughly five received placebo; per-sample allocation not given. The study sampled participants on day 63 after the first vaccine or placebo injection. TCRdb keeps only in-frame clones here, not all; method: immunoSEQ multiplex PCR. Found here are 450,000 to 550,000 clones, about 89% of them singletons; the top ten hold over 1.5%. The material was peripheral blood, obtained in a trial of Ad26.COV2.S vaccine versus placebo. These receptors came from a person aged 18 to 59 who received the Ad26.COV2.S COVID-19 vaccine or a placebo.

The chain carries TRBV6-2 or TRBV6-3 and TRBJ1-5; D remains ambiguous. The germline V and J ends were trimmed by 1 base and 4 bases, with 8 bases remaining between them. The length of the CDR3 is 14 residues. Germline assignment: CDR1 MNHEY and CDR2 SVGEGT. The CDR3 loop reads CASSYWAANQPQHF. DNA of the CDR3: TGTGCCAGCAGTTACTGGGCAGCTAATCAGCCCCAGCATTTT.

The chain links TRBV19 to TRBJ2-7; the match to TRBD1 covers 8 bases. The CDR3 sequence is 16 residues long. CDR1 LNHDA and CDR2 SQIVND come from the germline V gene (reference sequence). V trimming: 4 bases; J trimming: 4 bases; junction bases outside the gene matches: 12. The CDR3 loop is CASSKAGGASVYEQYF. The CDR3, as DNA: TGTGCCAGTAGTAAGGCAGGGGGCGCGAGCGTATACGAGCAGTACTTC.

The rearrangement links TRBV7-2 to TRBJ1-1; maybe TRBD1 (6 bases). V was pared by 1 base and J by 3 bases, with 12 bases between. The length of the CDR3 is 15 residues. Germline values: CDR1 SGHTA, CDR2 FQGNSA. The CDR3 sequence is CASSLVGGADTEAFF. CDR3 DNA sequence: TGTGCCAGCAGCTTAGTTGGGGGGGCGGACACTGAAGCTTTCTTT.

J is TRBJ1-1 and V is TRBV6-2 or TRBV6-3; D not resolved. Germline V CDR1 and CDR2: MNHEY, SVGEGT. The CDR3 sequence is 15 residues long. Trimming cost V 1 base and J 1 base, with 10 bases left between them. The CDR3 DNA follows: TGTGCCAGCAGTTACTGGGCGCGGAAGAACACTGAAGCTTTCTTT. Encoded protein: CASSYWARKNTEAFF.

This clone has only a few counts. The chain has TRBV5-6 and TRBJ1-5; 9 bases are a match to TRBD1. The junction had 4 bases not matched to a gene; V was cut back by 4 bases and J by 5 bases. Germline CDR1 SGHDT, CDR2 YYEEEE. CDR3 size: 14 residues. CDR3 in DNA: TGTGCCAGCAGCACAGGGGGCCTCCATCAGCCCCAGCATTTT. Protein product: CASSTGGLHQPQHF.

This chain links TRBV3-1 (or the pseudogene TRBV3-2) with TRBJ2-1; 12 nucleotides line up with TRBD2. V lost 4 bases to trimming and J lost 9 bases; unmatched junction nucleotides: 10. This CDR3 region has 16 residues. From germline, CDR1 is LGHDT and CDR2 YNNKEL (reference sequence). The CDR3 loop is CASSLTGTSGRGEQFF. For the CDR3, the DNA is TGTGCCAGCAGCCTTACCGGGACTAGCGGGCGCGGTGAGCAGTTCTTC.

The chain carries TRBV9 and TRBJ1-1, with TRBD1 identical over 9 bases. V dropped 3 bases and J dropped 3; count of bases not matched to a gene: 12. The CDR3 runs to 17 residues. Germline V lookup: CDR1 SGDLS, CDR2 YYNGEE. In DNA, the CDR3 is TGTGCCAGCAGCGACCGGGACAGGGCGGGCGTGGACACTGAAGCTTTCTTT. Its protein product is CASSDRDRAGVDTEAFF.

The V gene is TRBV7-8, the J gene TRBJ1-5; D is unclear. CDR1 SGHVS and CDR2 FQNEAQ come from the germline V gene. CDR3 length equals 15 residues. V gave up 1 base and J gave up 3 bases, with 10 bases separating them. The CDR3 here is CASSLVFGINQPQHF. The DNA of the CDR3 is TGTGCCAGCAGCTTAGTGTTCGGGATCAATCAGCCCCAGCATTTT.

CDR3 coding DNA: TGTGCCAGCAGCCCCGGTTTATGGGGCTATAACTATGGCTACACCTTC. Translating gives CASSPGLWGYNYGYTF. This rearrangement joins TRBV5-6 to TRBJ1-2; possibly TRBD1 for D (5 bases). The V gene's germline CDR1 is SGHDT and CDR2 YYEEEE. The CDR3 spans 16 residues. Trimming removed 4 bases at V and 1 base at J, with 17 bases between.

V is TRBV5-8 and J is TRBJ1-2, with D unresolved. The V and J ends lost 5 bases and 4 bases respectively, with 9 bases between them. Looked up from germline, CDR1 is SGHTS and CDR2 is YDEGEE. The CDR3 is made up of 12 amino acids. The CDR3 nucleotides read TGTGCCAGCAGGGCGGGTGGCTATGGCTACACCTTC. This codes for CASRAGGYGYTF.